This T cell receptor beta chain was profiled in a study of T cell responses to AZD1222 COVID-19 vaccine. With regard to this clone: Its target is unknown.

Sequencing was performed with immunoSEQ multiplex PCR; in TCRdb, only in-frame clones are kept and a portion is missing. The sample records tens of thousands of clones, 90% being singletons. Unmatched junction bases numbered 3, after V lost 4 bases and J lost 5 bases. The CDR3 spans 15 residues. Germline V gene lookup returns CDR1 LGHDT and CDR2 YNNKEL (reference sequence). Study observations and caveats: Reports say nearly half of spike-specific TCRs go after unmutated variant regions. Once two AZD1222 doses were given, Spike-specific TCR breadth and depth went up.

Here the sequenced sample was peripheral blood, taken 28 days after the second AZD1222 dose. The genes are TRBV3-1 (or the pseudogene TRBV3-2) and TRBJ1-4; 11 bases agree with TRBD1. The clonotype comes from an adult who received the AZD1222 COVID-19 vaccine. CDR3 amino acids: CASSPGTGGNEKLFF. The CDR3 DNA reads TGTGCCAGCAGCCCCGGGACAGGGGGGAATGAAAAACTGTTTTTT.